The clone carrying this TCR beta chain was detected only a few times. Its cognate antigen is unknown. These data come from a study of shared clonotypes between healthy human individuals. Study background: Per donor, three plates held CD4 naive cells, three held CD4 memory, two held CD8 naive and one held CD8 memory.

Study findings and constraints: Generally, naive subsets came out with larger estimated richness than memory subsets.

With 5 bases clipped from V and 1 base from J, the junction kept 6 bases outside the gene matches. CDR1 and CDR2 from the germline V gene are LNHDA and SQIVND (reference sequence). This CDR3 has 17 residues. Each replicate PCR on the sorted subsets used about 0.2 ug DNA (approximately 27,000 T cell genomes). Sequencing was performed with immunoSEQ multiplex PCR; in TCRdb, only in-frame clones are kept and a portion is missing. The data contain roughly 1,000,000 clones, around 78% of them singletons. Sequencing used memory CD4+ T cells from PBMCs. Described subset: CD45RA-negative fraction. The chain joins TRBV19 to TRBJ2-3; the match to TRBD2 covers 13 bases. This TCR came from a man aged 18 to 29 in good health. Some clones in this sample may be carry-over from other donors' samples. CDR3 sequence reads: CASSLWGTSGGTDTQYF. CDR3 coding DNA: TGTGCCAGTAGTCTCTGGGGGACTAGCGGGGGCACAGATACGCAGTATTTT.